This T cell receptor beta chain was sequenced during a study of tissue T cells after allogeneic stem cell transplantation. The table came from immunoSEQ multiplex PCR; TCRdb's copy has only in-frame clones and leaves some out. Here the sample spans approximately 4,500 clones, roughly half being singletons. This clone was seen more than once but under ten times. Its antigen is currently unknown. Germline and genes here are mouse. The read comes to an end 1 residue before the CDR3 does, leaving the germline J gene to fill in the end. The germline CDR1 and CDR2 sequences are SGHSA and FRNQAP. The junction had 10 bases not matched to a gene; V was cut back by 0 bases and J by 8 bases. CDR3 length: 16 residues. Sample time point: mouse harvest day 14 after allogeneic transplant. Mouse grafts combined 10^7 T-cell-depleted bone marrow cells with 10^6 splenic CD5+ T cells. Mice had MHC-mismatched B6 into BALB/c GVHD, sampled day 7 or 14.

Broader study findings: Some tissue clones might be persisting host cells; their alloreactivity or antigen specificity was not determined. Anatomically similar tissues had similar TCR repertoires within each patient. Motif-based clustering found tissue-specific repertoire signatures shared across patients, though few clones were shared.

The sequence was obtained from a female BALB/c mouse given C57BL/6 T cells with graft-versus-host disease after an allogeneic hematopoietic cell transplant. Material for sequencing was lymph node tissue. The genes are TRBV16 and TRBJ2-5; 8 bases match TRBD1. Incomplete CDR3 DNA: TGTGCAAGCAGCTTAGATGGGCAGGGGGCTTGGGGCACCCAGTAC. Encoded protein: CASSLDGQGAWGTQY. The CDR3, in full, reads CASSLDGQGAWGTQYF.